This T cell receptor (beta chain) originates from a study of OX40 agonist ivuxolimab in advanced cancers. The overall study: Of the participants, approximately 38% had some prior anti-PD-1, anti-PD-L1 or anti-CTLA-4 therapy, which was allowed.

Broader study findings: Several nonresponders also turned out to have low normalized T-cell clonal expansion.

A remark on this clone: Its antigen remains unknown. Additional DNA sequences in this sample encode the identical CDR3.

Clones were read by immunoSEQ multiplex PCR, and TCRdb kept only the in-frame ones, dropping some. This table holds tens of thousands of clones, about 89% found once. Germline CDR1 MNHEY, CDR2 SMNVEV (reference sequence). This CDR3 is built from 13 residues. The ends lost 3 bases at V and 4 bases at J; junction bases unmatched: 3. Here the sequenced sample was CD4+ or CD8+ T cells sorted from blood, taken in a trial of the OX40 agonist ivuxolimab. This TCR came from an adult with an advanced solid tumor such as melanoma, head and neck, liver or kidney cancer. The chain employs TRBV27 and TRBJ2-7, with 7 nucleotides matching TRBD1. The DNA of the CDR3 is TGTGCCAGCAGTTTGGGACAGACTTACGAGCAGTACTTC. Translating gives CASSLGQTYEQYF.